The 11 T cell receptor beta chains below come from one sample, sequenced in a study of T cells after posttransplantation cyclophosphamide. Data came from immunoSEQ multiplex PCR; TCRdb stores just in-frame clones and leaves some out. The sample carries tens of thousands of clones, 90% to 95% recorded once. The sequenced material came from PBMCs. These receptors all come from a woman aged 25 to 39 in good health and a related stem cell transplant donor.

For the CDR3, the DNA is TGTGCCAGCAGCTCCCTAGCCGGGTCACTTTTTCGCTACGAGCAGTACTTC. It codes for CASSSLAGSLFRYEQYF. The chain joins TRBV11-2 to TRBJ2-7; maybe TRBD2 (5 bases). Deletions cut 4 bases from V and 3 bases from J, with 22 bases between. Germline V gene sequence: CDR1 SGHAT, CDR2 FQNNGV. The CDR3 loop spans 17 amino acids.

The rearrangement links TRBV14 to TRBJ2-2; no clear D. The V end was cut by 6 bases, the J end by 1 base, with 6 bases between. The CDR3 is 13 residues long. Germline V CDR1 and CDR2: SGHDN, FVKESK. For the CDR3, the DNA is TGTGCCAGCAGGCCCGGGAACACCGGGGAGCTGTTTTTT. Translated, it gives CASRPGNTGELFF.

The chain uses TRBV11-2 and TRBJ2-5; D possibly corresponds to TRBD1 (6 bases). The V end lost 0 bases, the J end lost 3 bases, and 11 bases lay between the germline ends. The CDR3 totals 15 residues. Germline CDR1 and CDR2: SGHAT and FQNNGV. CDR3 DNA: TGTGCCAGCAGCTTAGAACCGACAGGTGAAGAGACCCAGTACTTC. It specifies CASSLEPTGEETQYF.

This chain joins TRBV4-2 and TRBJ2-7; TRBD2 matches 10 bases. The CDR3 runs 15 residues. CDR1 is LGHNA and CDR2 is YNFKEQ in the germline V gene. V lost 3 bases, J lost 3 bases, and 5 bases stayed unmatched. CDR3 nucleotides: TGTGCCAGCAGCCAGGCTAGCGGGGGATTCTACGAGCAGTACTTC. Its protein product is CASSQASGGFYEQYF.

This chain joins TRBV11-2 and TRBJ2-7; D remains ambiguous. The CDR3 is 15 amino acids. Trimming removed 5 bases at V and 2 bases at J, with 16 bases between. Per germline, CDR1 SGHAT and CDR2 FQNNGV. Written as DNA, the CDR3 is TGTGCCAGCAGCGAAGCAGGTTCAGTGGCCTACGAGCAGTACTTC. It codes for CASSEAGSVAYEQYF.

V is TRBV7-7 and J is TRBJ2-2; unclear D gene. V was trimmed by 8 bases and J by 4 bases, leaving 11 bases between them. This CDR3 spans 13 amino acids. Germline V gene lookup returns CDR1 SSHAT and CDR2 FNYEAQ (reference sequence). The DNA of the CDR3 is TGTGCCAGCCGCCCGACTCTCACCGGGGAGCTGTTTTTT. Amino acid sequence: CASRPTLTGELFF.

The chain joins TRBV4-1 to TRBJ2-4; 7 bases align to TRBD1. The V segment lost 6 bases and the J segment 0 bases; nucleotides outside the gene matches: 2. CDR1 is MGHRA, CDR2 YSYEKL, per germline. There are 14 residues in the CDR3. As DNA, the CDR3 is TGCGCCAGCAGTACAGGGGAAGCCAAAAACATTCAGTACTTC. It yields the protein CASSTGEAKNIQYF.

V gene TRBV30 combines with J gene TRBJ2-1, with D perhaps TRBD1 (6 bases). Trimming removed 0 bases at V and 15 bases at J, with 18 bases between. Germline V gene data show CDR1 as GTSNPN and CDR2 as SVGIG (reference sequence). The CDR3 totals 13 residues. The CDR3 DNA reads as TGTGCCTGGAGTGTAGGGGGACCCATTATCCGGTTCTTC. Its translation is CAWSVGGPIIRFF.

A note on this clone: Other DNA sequences from this sample encode an identical CDR3 as well. V gene TRBV9 combines with J gene TRBJ1-1; D possibly corresponds to TRBD1 (6 bases). Germline V gene data show CDR1 as SGDLS and CDR2 as YYNGEE. This CDR3 comprises 13 residues. Trimming stripped 2 bases from V and 2 bases from J, with 7 bases between. The CDR3 reads CASSVTGNTEAFF. In nucleotides, the CDR3 is TGTGCCAGCAGCGTGACAGGAAACACTGAAGCTTTCTTT.

In its sample, this clone was seen once. CDR3 amino acids: CASSQDPGLLGTDTQYF. In nucleotides, the CDR3 is TGCGCCAGCAGCCAAGATCCAGGGCTACTCGGCACAGATACGCAGTATTTT. The chain uses TRBV4-1 and TRBJ2-3, with D possibly being TRBD1 (5 bases). Germline CDR1 is MGHRA and CDR2 is YSYEKL. The V end lost 0 bases, the J end lost 1 base, and 14 bases lay between the germline ends. There are 17 residues in the CDR3.

This chain joins TRBV5-6 and TRBJ2-7; the D gene is possibly TRBD2 (5 bases). Trimming left V 4 bases short and J 9 bases short, with 14 bases between. This CDR3 is 12 amino acids long. Germline V gene lookup returns CDR1 SGHDT and CDR2 YYEEEE. CDR3 sequence (DNA): TGTGCCAGCAGCCTCGGGGAGTTTGGGCAGTACTTC. Translating it yields CASSLGEFGQYF.